These 4 T cell receptor beta chains were all obtained from the same sample, sequenced in a study of T cell changes during pregnancy in multiple sclerosis. TCRdb keeps only in-frame clones here, not all; method: immunoSEQ multiplex PCR. The sample has about 46,000 clones, about 91% seen once. This sample comprised CD4+ T cells from peripheral blood mononuclear cells, obtained in the second trimester of pregnancy. These TCRs come from a female donor in good health, enrolled as a control in a pregnancy study.

This clone was recorded only once. The chain carries TRBV9 and TRBJ1-2, with D unresolved. CDR1 SGDLS and CDR2 YYNGEE come from the germline V gene. This CDR3 has 15 amino acids. V was pared by 0 bases and J by 0 bases, with 9 bases between. In DNA form, the CDR3 reads TGTGCCAGCAGCGTAGAGGCAGACTCTAACTATGGCTACACCTTC. It encodes CASSVEADSNYGYTF.

V gene TRBV5-8 combines with J gene TRBJ1-2; 10 nucleotides match TRBD1. CDR1 and CDR2 from the germline V gene are SGHTS and YDEGEE. CDR3 size: 15 residues. The V and J ends lost 4 bases and 9 bases, in that order; junction bases with no gene match: 12. CDR3 sequence reads: CASSARTGGLIRYTF. In DNA form, the CDR3 reads TGTGCCAGCAGCGCCCGGACAGGGGGGCTGATTCGCTACACCTTC.

The CDR3 DNA is TGTGCCTGGAGTCTCTCCTACAATGAGCAGTTCTTC. This sequence encodes CAWSLSYNEQFF. The rearrangement joins TRBV30 to TRBJ2-1, with D unresolved. The CDR3 spans 12 residues. With 2 bases removed from V and 0 bases from J, the gap between germline ends came to 2 bases. CDR1 is GTSNPN, CDR2 SVGIG, per germline (reference sequence). Supplemented by reference TRBV30 and TRBJ2-1, the full variable domain reads SQTIHQWPATLVQPVGSPLSLECTVEGTSNPNLYWYRQAAGRGLQLLFYSVGIGQISSEVPQNLSASRPQDRQFILSSKKLLLSDSGFYLCAWSLSYNEQFFGPGTRLTVL.

The chain joins TRBV2 to TRBJ2-2, with TRBD1 matching 7 bases. Trimming at V came to 8 bases and at J to 0 bases, leaving 6 bases not matched to a gene. This CDR3 contains 15 residues. The germline gives CDR1 SNHLY, CDR2 FYNNEI. The CDR3 here is CASSGDRANTGELFF. Here the CDR3 DNA reads TGTGCCAGCTCAGGTGACAGGGCGAACACCGGGGAGCTGTTTTTT.